This T cell receptor beta chain stems from a study of shared clonotypes between healthy human individuals. This CDR3 is built from 12 residues. The V and J ends lost 0 bases and 7 bases respectively, with 7 bases between them. CDR1 SGHRS and CDR2 YFSETQ come from the germline V gene. Comments on this clone: Additional DNA sequences in this sample encode the identical CDR3.

Generated by immunoSEQ multiplex PCR, the TCRdb table keeps only in-frame clones and is missing some. The repertoire has roughly 1,100,000 clones, around 76% of them found once; the top ten carry about 1.4%. The V gene is TRBV5-1, the J gene TRBJ1-2; D remains unclear. The clonotype originates from a man between 18 and 35 years old in good health. The sample consisted of memory CD4+ T cells sorted from blood. As for subset: CD45RA-negative fraction. The CDR3 sequence: CASSLEGAGYTF. CDR3 coding DNA: TGCGCCAGCAGCTTGGAAGGAGCTGGCTACACCTTC.